This TCR beta chain is drawn from a study of blood T cells in healthy people across ages. Unmatched junction bases numbered 17, after V lost 3 bases and J lost 5 bases. The CDR3 extends over 18 amino acids. Per the germline V gene, CDR1 is DFQATT and CDR2 is SNEGSKA (reference sequence). Isolated PBMCs totaled at least 6 million in each sample. Extractions gave at least 5.5 micrograms of total RNA per sample. General observations from the study: Age brought a roughly linear fall in TCR beta diversity measured per million T cells.

This clonotype came up many times. Antigen: not known. A second roughly 6 to 11 cycle PCR used barcoded and J-beta primers. TCRdb fed the 5' RACE reads into MiXCR, producing one record per CDR3 protein. The data show 800,000 to 950,000 distinct CDR3 sequences, almost 30% seen once. The sample was also linked to a second study, of T cells of mothers and their children. From that paper: The authors identified no persistent microchimeric T cell clones.

This TCR was sampled from a woman aged 40 to 55 in good health. The chain combines TRBV20-1 with TRBJ2-5; TRBD2 matches 11 bases. The sample comprised blood. The CDR3 DNA sequence: TGCAGTGCTAGGAAACACCTCTATAGCGGGGGGGCTTCGGAGACCCAGTACTTC. It yields the protein CSARKHLYSGGASETQYF.